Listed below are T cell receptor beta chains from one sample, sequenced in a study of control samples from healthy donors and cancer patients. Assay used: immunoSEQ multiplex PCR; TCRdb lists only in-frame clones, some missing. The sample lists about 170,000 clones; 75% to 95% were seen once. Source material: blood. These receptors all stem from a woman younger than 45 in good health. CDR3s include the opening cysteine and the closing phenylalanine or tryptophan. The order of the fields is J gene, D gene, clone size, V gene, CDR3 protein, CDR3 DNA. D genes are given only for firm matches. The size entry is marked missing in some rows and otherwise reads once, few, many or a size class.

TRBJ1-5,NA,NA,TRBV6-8,CASSHNGNQPQHF,TGTGCCAGCAGTCATAACGGCAATCAGCCCCAGCATTTT
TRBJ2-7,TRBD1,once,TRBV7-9,CASSSKVQGASYEQYF,TGTGCCAGCAGCTCTAAGGTACAGGGGGCCTCCTACGAGCAGTACTTC
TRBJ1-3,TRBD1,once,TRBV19,CASTLRTGGNTIYF,TGTGCCAGTACCCTCCGGACAGGTGGAAACACCATATATTTT
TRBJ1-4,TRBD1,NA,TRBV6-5,CASSMDRGGEKLFF,TGTGCCAGCAGTATGGACAGGGGGGGTGAAAAACTGTTTTTT
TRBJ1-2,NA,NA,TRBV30,CAWSLGINYGYTF,TGTGCCTGGAGTCTGGGTATTAACTATGGCTACACCTTC
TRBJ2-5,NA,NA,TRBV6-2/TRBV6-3,CASSYLQGRETQYF,TGTGCCAGCAGTTACCTCCAGGGTCGAGAGACCCAGTACTTC
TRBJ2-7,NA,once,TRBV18,CASSPQGGDYYEQYF,TGTGCCAGCTCACCACAGGGGGGGGACTACTACGAGCAGTACTTC
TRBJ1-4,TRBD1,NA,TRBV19,CASSILTGNEKLFF,TGTGCCAGTAGTATTCTGACAGGGAATGAAAAACTGTTTTTT
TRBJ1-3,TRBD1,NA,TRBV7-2,CASSLEQGKGNTIYF,TGTGCCAGCAGCTTAGAACAGGGGAAGGGAAACACCATATATTTT
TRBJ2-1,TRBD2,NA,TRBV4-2,CASSQDPTSGYNEQFF,TGTGCCAGCAGCCAAGATCCAACTAGCGGGTACAATGAGCAGTTCTTC
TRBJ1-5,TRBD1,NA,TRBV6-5,CASGQVFSNQPQHF,TGTGCCAGCGGACAGGTCTTTAGCAATCAGCCCCAGCATTTT
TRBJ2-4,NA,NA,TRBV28,CASSLPKNIQYF,TGTGCCAGCAGCTTACCCAAAAACATTCAGTACTTC
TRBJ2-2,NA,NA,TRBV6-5,CASSYARGRTGELFF,TGTGCCAGCAGTTACGCCCGGGGGAGGACCGGGGAGCTGTTTTTT
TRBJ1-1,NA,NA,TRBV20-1,CSAHMNTEAFF,TGCAGTGCGCACATGAACACTGAAGCTTTCTTT
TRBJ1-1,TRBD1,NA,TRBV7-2,CASSLGTGGAGAFF,TGTGCCAGCAGCTTAGGGACAGGGGGCGCGGGCGCTTTCTTT
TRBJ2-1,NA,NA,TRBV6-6,CASSSGLSEQFF,TGTGCCAGCAGTTCCGGACTGTCTGAGCAGTTCTTC
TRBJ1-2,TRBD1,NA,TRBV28,CASSLADRNYGYTF,TGTGCCAGCAGTTTAGCGGACAGGAACTATGGCTACACCTTC
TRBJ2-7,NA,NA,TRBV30,CAWSRQGLSYEQYF,TGTGCCTGGAGTAGGCAGGGGCTCTCCTACGAGCAGTACTTC
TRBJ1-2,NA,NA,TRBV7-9,CASSLASNYGYTF,TGTGCCAGCAGCTTAGCCAGTAACTATGGCTACACCTTC
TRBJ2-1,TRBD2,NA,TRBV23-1,CASSQSVTSGYNEQFF,TGCGCCAGCAGTCAATCTGTGACTAGCGGCTACAATGAGCAGTTCTTC
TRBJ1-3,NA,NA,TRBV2,CASSGLRGNTIYF,TGTGCCAGCAGTGGGCTACGGGGAAACACCATATATTTT
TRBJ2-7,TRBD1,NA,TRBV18,CASSPPGQGAHEQYF,TGTGCCAGCTCACCACCCGGACAGGGGGCCCACGAGCAGTACTTC
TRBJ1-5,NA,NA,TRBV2,CASSEGGWGQPQHF,TGTGCCAGCAGTGAAGGTGGGTGGGGTCAGCCCCAGCATTTT
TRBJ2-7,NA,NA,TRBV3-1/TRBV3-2,CASSQDEGGPYEQYF,TGTGCCAGCAGCCAAGATGAGGGGGGCCCCTACGAGCAGTACTTC
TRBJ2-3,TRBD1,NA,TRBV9,CASSPRTGATDTQYF,TGTGCCAGCAGCCCCCGGACAGGGGCCACAGATACGCAGTATTTT
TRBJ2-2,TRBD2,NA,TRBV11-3,CASSLGTSGRVGELFF,TGTGCCAGCAGCTTAGGGACTAGCGGGAGAGTCGGGGAGCTGTTTTTT
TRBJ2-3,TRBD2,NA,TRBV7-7,CASSFHPIAGGSSTDTQYF,TGTGCTAGCAGCTTCCACCCCATAGCGGGAGGGTCCAGCACAGATACGCAGTATTTT
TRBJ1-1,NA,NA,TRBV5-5,CASSSRTALNTEAFF,TGTGCCAGCAGCTCCCGGACAGCACTGAACACTGAAGCTTTCTTT
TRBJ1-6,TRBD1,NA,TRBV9,CASSPGTGYSPLHF,TGTGCCAGCAGCCCCGGGACAGGGTATTCACCCCTCCACTTT
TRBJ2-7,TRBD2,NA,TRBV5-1,CASSLGGGLYEQYF,TGCGCCAGCAGCTTGGGCGGGGGGCTCTACGAGCAGTACTTC
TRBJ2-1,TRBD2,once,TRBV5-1,CASSLAGEQFF,TGCGCCAGCAGCTTAGCGGGGGAGCAGTTCTTC
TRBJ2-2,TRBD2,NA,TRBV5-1,CASSLRTSSNTGELFF,TGCGCCAGCAGCTTGAGGACTAGTTCGAACACCGGGGAGCTGTTTTTT
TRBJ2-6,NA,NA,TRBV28,CASSLGYSGANVLTF,TGTGCCAGCAGTTTAGGCTACTCTGGGGCCAACGTCCTGACTTTC
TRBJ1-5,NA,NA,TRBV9,CASSVGDRQPQHF,TGTGCCAGCAGCGTAGGGGACCGGCAGCCCCAGCATTTT
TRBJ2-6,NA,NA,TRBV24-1,CATSDGSGANVLTF,TGTGCCACCAGTGACGGATCTGGGGCCAACGTCCTGACTTTC
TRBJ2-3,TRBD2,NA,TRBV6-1,CASSERGGTDTQYF,TGTGCCAGCAGTGAGCGGGGGGGGACAGATACGCAGTATTTT
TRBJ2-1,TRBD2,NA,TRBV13,CASSLRRQGTSGRAYNEQFF,TGTGCCAGCAGCTTAAGGAGACAGGGGACTAGCGGGAGGGCCTACAATGAGCAGTTCTTC
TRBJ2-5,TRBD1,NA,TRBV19,CASRDRGRRETQYF,TGTGCCAGTAGAGACAGGGGGCGCCGGGAGACCCAGTACTTC
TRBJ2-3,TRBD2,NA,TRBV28,CASSRTSGRGTDTQYF,TGTGCCAGCAGCCGGACTAGCGGGAGAGGAACAGATACGCAGTATTTT
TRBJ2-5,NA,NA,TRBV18,CASSPRELGETQYF,TGTGCCAGCTCACCACGGGAATTGGGAGAGACCCAGTACTTC
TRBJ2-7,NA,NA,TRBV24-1,CAHPDRAYEQYF,TGTGCCCACCCGGACCGGGCCTACGAGCAGTACTTC
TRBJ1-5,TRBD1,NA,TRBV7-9,CASSLRRQGDNQPQHF,TGTGCCAGCAGCTTAAGGCGTCAGGGGGACAATCAGCCCCAGCATTTT
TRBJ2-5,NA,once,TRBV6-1,CASSEGVSQETQYF,TGTGCCAGCAGTGAAGGGGTCAGCCAAGAGACCCAGTACTTC
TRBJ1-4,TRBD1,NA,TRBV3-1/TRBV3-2,CASSQSGGEKLFF,TGTGCCAGCAGCCAATCAGGGGGAGAAAAACTGTTTTTT
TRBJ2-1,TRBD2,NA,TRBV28,CASSPGLAGGANEQFF,TGTGCCAGCAGTCCGGGACTAGCGGGAGGGGCAAATGAGCAGTTCTTC